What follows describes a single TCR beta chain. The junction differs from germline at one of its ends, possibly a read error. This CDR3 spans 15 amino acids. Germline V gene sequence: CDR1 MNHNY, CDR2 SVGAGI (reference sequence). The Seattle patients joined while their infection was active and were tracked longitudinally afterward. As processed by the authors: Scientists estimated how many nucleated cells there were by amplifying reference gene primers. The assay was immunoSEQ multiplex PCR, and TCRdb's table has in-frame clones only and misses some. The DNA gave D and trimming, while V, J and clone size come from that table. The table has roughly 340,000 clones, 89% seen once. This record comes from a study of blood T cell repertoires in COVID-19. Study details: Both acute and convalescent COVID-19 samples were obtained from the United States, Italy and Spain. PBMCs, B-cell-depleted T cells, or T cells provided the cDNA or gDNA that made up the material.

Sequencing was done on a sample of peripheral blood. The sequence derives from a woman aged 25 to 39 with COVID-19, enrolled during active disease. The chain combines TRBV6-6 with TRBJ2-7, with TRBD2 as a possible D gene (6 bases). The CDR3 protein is CASSHSGGELYEQYF. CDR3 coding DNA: TGTGCCAGCAGTCACTCAGGCGGGGAACTCTACGAGCAGTACTTC.